Listed below are T cell receptor beta chains from one sample, sequenced in a study of metastatic and nonmetastatic thyroid tumors. TCRdb re-called the PCR reads via MiXCR. The data show 15,000 to 20,000 clones, with 15% to 19% seen just once and 17% held by the top ten. Sequencing was done on a sample of blood. The receptors derive from a female donor with papillary thyroid cancer or a benign thyroid nodule (not recorded which). Some clones in this sample may be carry-over from other donors' samples. The CDR3 runs from the conserved cysteine through the conserved F or W. A D gene is named only where the DNA matches it firmly. Clone size appears in some rows only: once, few, many, or a class for an expanded clone.

v_gene: TRBV7-9
d_gene: -
j_gene: TRBJ2-3
abundance: many
CDR3aa: CASSFYQVADTQYF
CDR3nt: TGTGCCAGCAGCTTCTACCAGGTTGCGGATACGCAGTATTTT

v_gene: TRBV5-1
d_gene: TRBD1
j_gene: TRBJ2-7
abundance: many
CDR3aa: CASSPRQGTSYEQYF
CDR3nt: TGCGCCAGCAGCCCCAGACAGGGGACCTCCTACGAGCAGTACTTC

v_gene: TRBV20-1
d_gene: -
j_gene: TRBJ2-1
abundance: -
CDR3aa: CSASVASSYNEQFF
CDR3nt: TGCAGTGCTAGTGTGGCGAGCTCCTACAATGAGCAGTTCTTC

v_gene: TRBV2
d_gene: -
j_gene: TRBJ1-6
abundance: medium-sized
CDR3aa: CASSPGGSYNSPLHF
CDR3nt: TGTGCCAGCAGCCCCGGAGGCTCCTATAATTCACCCCTCCACTTT

v_gene: TRBV19
d_gene: -
j_gene: TRBJ2-1
abundance: many
CDR3aa: CASSTPTSPVYNEQFF
CDR3nt: TGTGCCAGTAGTACCCCAACTAGCCCGGTCTACAATGAGCAGTTCTTC

v_gene: TRBV4-2
d_gene: TRBD2
j_gene: TRBJ2-6
abundance: many
CDR3aa: CASSQEGGSGANVLTF
CDR3nt: TGTGCCAGCAGCCAAGAGGGAGGGTCCGGGGCCAACGTCCTGACTTTC

v_gene: TRBV19
d_gene: TRBD1
j_gene: TRBJ1-2
abundance: many
CDR3aa: CASSPYNRGSGGYTF
CDR3nt: TGTGCCAGTAGTCCCTATAACAGGGGCTCGGGTGGCTACACCTTC

v_gene: TRBV7-2
d_gene: -
j_gene: TRBJ2-1
abundance: many
CDR3aa: CASSLGRLAYNEQFF
CDR3nt: TGTGCCAGCAGCTTAGGAAGGCTAGCCTACAATGAGCAGTTCTTC

v_gene: TRBV6-1
d_gene: -
j_gene: TRBJ2-2
abundance: -
CDR3aa: CASSERRAWGNGGLFF
CDR3nt: TGTGCCAGCAGTGAACGCAGGGCATGGGGTAACGGGGGGCTGTTTTTT

v_gene: TRBV18
d_gene: -
j_gene: TRBJ1-2
abundance: -
CDR3aa: CASSPPVSGGYGYTF
CDR3nt: TGTGCCAGCTCACCACCGGTATCGGGGGGCTATGGCTACACCTTC

v_gene: TRBV6-2/TRBV6-3
d_gene: -
j_gene: TRBJ2-5
abundance: many
CDR3aa: CASSSPRAETQYF
CDR3nt: TGTGCCAGCAGTTCTCCCAGGGCCGAGACCCAGTACTTC

v_gene: TRBV15
d_gene: TRBD1
j_gene: TRBJ1-3
abundance: many
CDR3aa: CATSIQGQGSGNTIYF
CDR3nt: TGTGCCACCAGCATCCAAGGACAGGGATCTGGAAACACCATATATTTT

v_gene: TRBV5-5
d_gene: -
j_gene: TRBJ2-2
abundance: -
CDR3aa: CASRPPPNTGELFF
CDR3nt: TGTGCCAGCAGACCCCCCCCGAACACCGGGGAGCTGTTTTTT

v_gene: TRBV7-8
d_gene: -
j_gene: TRBJ1-1
abundance: -
CDR3aa: CASSLKRGTEAFF
CDR3nt: TGTGCCAGCAGCTTAAAGCGGGGGACTGAAGCTTTCTTT

v_gene: TRBV28
d_gene: -
j_gene: TRBJ2-7
abundance: few
CDR3aa: CASSPGSEQYF
CDR3nt: TGTGCCAGCAGTCCAGGGTCCGAGCAGTACTTC

v_gene: TRBV2
d_gene: -
j_gene: TRBJ2-1
abundance: many
CDR3aa: CASSGSYNEQLF
CDR3nt: TGTGCCAGCAGTGGGTCCTACAATGAGCAGCTCTTC

v_gene: TRBV13
d_gene: TRBD1
j_gene: TRBJ1-3
abundance: -
CDR3aa: CARMGFRTGYFNSGNTIYF
CDR3nt: TGTGCCAGAATGGGGTTCAGGACAGGATATTTTAACTCTGGAAACACCATATATTTT

v_gene: TRBV10-3
d_gene: -
j_gene: TRBJ2-1
abundance: few
CDR3aa: CAISEMYSGLVNEQFF
CDR3nt: TGTGCCATCAGTGAGATGTATTCGGGTCTAGTCAATGAGCAGTTCTTC

v_gene: TRBV9
d_gene: TRBD2
j_gene: TRBJ2-5
abundance: -
CDR3aa: CASNPGLAGSETQYF
CDR3nt: TGTGCCAGCAACCCCGGACTAGCGGGATCGGAGACCCAGTACTTC

v_gene: TRBV6-5
d_gene: TRBD2
j_gene: TRBJ2-7
abundance: -
CDR3aa: CASSYSNQLAGDEQYF
CDR3nt: TGTGCCAGCAGTTACTCGAATCAACTAGCGGGAGACGAGCAGTACTTC

v_gene: TRBV14
d_gene: TRBD1
j_gene: TRBJ2-7
abundance: -
CDR3aa: CASSLGQAYGQYF
CDR3nt: TGTGCCAGCAGCCTTGGACAGGCCTACGGGCAGTACTTC

v_gene: TRBV2
d_gene: -
j_gene: TRBJ2-1
abundance: many
CDR3aa: CASNSETQQFF
CDR3nt: TGTGCCAGCAACTCCGAGACTCAGCAGTTCTTC

v_gene: TRBV28
d_gene: TRBD1
j_gene: TRBJ1-2
abundance: -
CDR3aa: CASSRTGESYGYTF
CDR3nt: TGTGCCAGCAGCCGCACAGGGGAAAGCTATGGCTACACCTTC

v_gene: TRBV20-1
d_gene: -
j_gene: TRBJ2-7
abundance: -
CDR3aa: CSATEQGREQYF
CDR3nt: TGCAGTGCTACTGAACAGGGACGCGAGCAGTACTTC

v_gene: TRBV11-2
d_gene: -
j_gene: TRBJ2-7
abundance: -
CDR3aa: CASSFGPLTYEQYF
CDR3nt: TGTGCCAGCAGCTTTGGGCCTTTAACCTACGAGCAGTACTTC

v_gene: TRBV11-2
d_gene: -
j_gene: TRBJ2-1
abundance: few
CDR3aa: CASSPSLGGRISYNEQFF
CDR3nt: TGTGCCAGCAGCCCCAGTCTAGGGGGGAGGATTTCCTACAATGAGCAGTTCTTC